A selection of T cell receptor beta chains follows, all from one sample in a study of CD4 T cells in relation to SARS-CoV-2 and coronaviruses. Repertoires were generated with immunoSEQ multiplex PCR, while TCRdb's copy carries only in-frame clones and drops some. This sample has about 68,000 clones; about 92% occur once, and the top ten carry around 0.21%. Sequences were obtained from naive CD4+ T cells from PBMCs. The receptors shown here come from a human donor in good health. Each CDR3 is given with its conserved first and last residue. D genes are given only for firm matches. A row's size may be missing; if present it is once, few, many or a size class.

v_call	d_call	j_call	clone_size	cdr3_length	cdr3_aa	cdr3_nt
TRBV10-1	NA	TRBJ1-4	NA	16	CASTDRTAKNNEKLFF	TGCGCCAGCACCGACCGGACAGCAAAGAATAATGAAAAACTGTTTTTT
TRBV10-1	TRBD1	TRBJ1-4	NA	15	CASRQTDRGFEKLFF	TGCGCCAGCAGACAGACGGACAGGGGATTTGAAAAACTGTTTTTT
TRBV3-1/TRBV3-2	NA	TRBJ1-3	NA	14	CASSQAATGNTIYF	TGTGCCAGCAGCCAGGCGGCAACTGGAAACACCATATATTTT
TRBV10-3	TRBD2	TRBJ2-7	NA	15	CAISDQRSGAPEQYF	TGTGCCATCAGTGACCAACGTAGCGGGGCGCCCGAGCAGTACTTC
TRBV6-4	NA	TRBJ1-5	once	13	CASSPTGNQPQHF	TGTGCCAGCAGCCCGACGGGGAATCAGCCCCAGCATTTT
TRBV7-9	NA	TRBJ2-3	NA	15	CASSPSGQITDTQYF	TGTGCCAGCAGCCCGTCCGGGCAAATCACAGATACGCAGTATTTT
TRBV28	TRBD1	TRBJ1-2	NA	13	CAIPGQGLYGYTF	TGTGCCATCCCGGGACAGGGACTCTATGGCTACACCTTC
TRBV7-2	TRBD2	TRBJ2-2	NA	16	CASSQKAGGGTGELFF	TGTGCCAGCAGCCAAAAGGCGGGAGGTGGGACCGGGGAGCTGTTTTTT
TRBV6-5	NA	TRBJ2-1	NA	16	CASSYRFGGNGHEQFF	TGTGCCAGCAGTTACCGGTTCGGGGGCAATGGGCATGAGCAGTTCTTC
TRBV7-8	TRBD1	TRBJ2-2	NA	14	CASSETGGAGELFF	TGTGCCAGCAGCGAGACAGGGGGAGCCGGGGAGCTGTTTTTT
TRBV28	NA	TRBJ2-7	NA	13	CASSPPPLDEQYF	TGTGCCAGCAGTCCGCCTCCTCTGGACGAGCAGTACTTC
TRBV11-3	NA	TRBJ2-2	NA	13	CASSLGGFGELFF	TGTGCCAGCAGCTTAGGAGGGTTCGGGGAGCTGTTTTTT
TRBV3-1/TRBV3-2	NA	TRBJ1-6	few	14	CASSRSNGGSPLHF	TGTGCCAGCAGCCGGTCCAATGGAGGCTCACCCCTCCACTTT
TRBV5-1	TRBD1	TRBJ1-2	NA	15	CASSLAPGQGNGYTF	TGCGCCAGCAGCTTGGCCCCGGGACAGGGTAATGGCTACACCTTC
TRBV7-2	TRBD1	TRBJ1-5	once	15	CASSTTGGPSQPQHF	TGTGCCAGCAGCACGACAGGGGGCCCGAGTCAGCCCCAGCATTTT
TRBV5-4	NA	TRBJ2-1	NA	16	CASSSGGAVSSNEQFF	TGTGCCAGCAGCTCCGGGGGCGCGGTGTCTTCCAATGAGCAGTTCTTC
TRBV11-2	NA	TRBJ2-2	NA	16	CASSLLGGANTGELFF	TGTGCCAGCAGCTTACTGGGCGGCGCGAACACCGGGGAGCTGTTTTTT
TRBV2	NA	TRBJ2-3	NA	12	CASSEERDTQYF	TGTGCCAGCAGTGAAGAACGGGATACGCAGTATTTT
TRBV5-1	NA	TRBJ2-5	NA	14	CASSPLSYQETQYF	TGCGCCAGCAGTCCTCTTTCCTACCAAGAGACCCAGTACTTC
TRBV5-6	NA	TRBJ2-7	NA	15	CASSLKGKGSGEQYF	TGTGCCAGCAGCCTTAAGGGTAAGGGGTCGGGGGAGCAGTACTTC
TRBV28	NA	TRBJ1-1	once	13	CASSLVGERRAFF	TGTGCCAGCAGTTTAGTAGGTGAAAGGCGGGCTTTCTTT
TRBV21-1	NA	TRBJ2-5	NA	17	CASRGKEETGRRETQYF	TGTGCCAGCAGGGGAAAGGAGGAGACAGGGCGGAGGGAGACCCAGTACTTC
TRBV24-1	NA	TRBJ2-2	NA	13	CATSDRGTGELFF	TGTGCCACCAGTGATCGGGGGACCGGGGAGCTGTTTTTT
TRBV6-4	NA	TRBJ2-5	NA	14	CASIGRSGRKTQYF	TGTGCCAGCATCGGGCGATCGGGACGGAAGACCCAGTACTTC
TRBV12-5	TRBD2	TRBJ2-3	NA	16	CASGDPAGVSTDTQYF	TGTGCTAGTGGGGACCCAGCGGGGGTTTCCACAGATACGCAGTATTTT
TRBV14	TRBD1	TRBJ2-7	NA	14	CASNGEGASYEQYF	TGTGCCAGCAACGGAGAGGGGGCCTCCTACGAGCAGTACTTC
TRBV30	NA	TRBJ2-5	NA	11	CARGVQETQYF	TGTGCCCGCGGGGTCCAAGAGACCCAGTACTTC
TRBV7-9	NA	TRBJ2-7	NA	14	CASSSEGGSYEQYF	TGTGCCAGCAGCTCCGAGGGGGGCAGCTACGAGCAGTACTTC
TRBV3-1/TRBV3-2	NA	TRBJ2-3	NA	14	CASSTTGFTDTQYF	TGTGCCAGCAGTACCACAGGATTCACAGATACGCAGTATTTT
TRBV28	TRBD1	TRBJ2-7	once	12	CASTRQGYEQYF	TGTGCCAGCACCCGACAGGGCTACGAGCAGTACTTC
TRBV9	NA	TRBJ2-7	NA	14	CASSFGQAGYEQYF	TGTGCCAGCAGCTTCGGTCAGGCGGGATACGAGCAGTACTTC
TRBV9	NA	TRBJ2-3	NA	14	CASSVDTRPDTQYF	TGTGCCAGCAGCGTAGACACTAGGCCAGATACGCAGTATTTT
TRBV21-1	NA	TRBJ2-7	NA	13	CASSILTSHEQYF	TGTGCCAGCAGCATCTTAACAAGCCACGAGCAGTACTTC
TRBV5-4	TRBD2	TRBJ2-1	NA	18	CASSPGTSGPSSYNEQFF	TGTGCCAGCAGCCCCGGGACTAGCGGGCCGAGCTCCTACAATGAGCAGTTCTTC
TRBV19	TRBD1	TRBJ1-4	NA	16	CASSSPLGTGDEKLFF	TGTGCCAGTAGCTCCCCTCTAGGGACAGGGGACGAAAAACTGTTTTTT
TRBV10-3	TRBD1	TRBJ2-7	NA	14	CATETGQGSYEQYF	TGTGCCACCGAAACGGGACAGGGTTCCTACGAGCAGTACTTC
TRBV11-3	NA	TRBJ2-3	NA	14	CASSLGGGPDTQYF	TGTGCCAGCAGCTTAGGCGGGGGCCCAGATACGCAGTATTTT
TRBV9	TRBD1	TRBJ1-4	NA	14	CASSQDRVSEKLFF	TGTGCCAGCAGCCAAGACAGGGTGTCTGAAAAACTGTTTTTT
TRBV13	TRBD2	TRBJ2-3	NA	20	CASSLLRASGGASYTDTQYF	TGTGCCAGCAGCTTACTACGGGCTAGCGGGGGGGCCTCCTACACAGATACGCAGTATTTT
TRBV5-1	TRBD1	TRBJ1-4	NA	14	CASSTAQGNEKLFF	TGCGCCAGCAGCACGGCACAGGGGAATGAAAAACTGTTTTTT
TRBV28	NA	TRBJ2-7	NA	13	CASRERISYEQYF	TGTGCCAGCAGAGAGCGGATCTCCTACGAGCAGTACTTC
TRBV7-2	NA	TRBJ1-3	NA	17	CASSLAGVGFSGNTIYF	TGTGCCAGCAGCCTTGCCGGGGTAGGGTTTTCTGGAAACACCATATATTTT
TRBV19	NA	TRBJ2-5	NA	13	CASNLRGQETQYF	TGTGCCAGTAATCTCAGGGGCCAAGAGACCCAGTACTTC
TRBV4-1	TRBD1	TRBJ2-3	NA	15	CASSHGSGQLDTQYF	TGCGCCAGCAGCCATGGATCGGGACAGCTGGATACGCAGTATTTT
TRBV5-4	NA	TRBJ1-1	few	13	CASSRPVDTEAFF	TGTGCCAGCAGCCGACCCGTGGACACTGAAGCTTTCTTT
TRBV29-1	NA	TRBJ1-2	NA	12	CSVESTNYGYTF	TGCAGCGTTGAGTCAACGAACTATGGCTACACCTTC
TRBV24-1	TRBD1	TRBJ1-2	NA	15	CATSEWTGTRYGYTF	TGTGCCACCAGTGAATGGACAGGGACTAGGTATGGCTACACCTTC
TRBV28	NA	TRBJ2-1	NA	16	CASRAFGAVSYNEQFF	TGTGCCAGCAGGGCCTTCGGAGCGGTTTCCTACAATGAGCAGTTCTTC
TRBV18	NA	TRBJ2-2	NA	12	CASSSNTGELFF	TGTGCCAGCTCATCTAACACCGGGGAGCTGTTTTTT
TRBV5-1	TRBD1	TRBJ1-1	NA	14	CASGTQGAGTEAFF	TGCGCCAGCGGCACACAGGGGGCAGGAACTGAAGCTTTCTTT
TRBV7-9	NA	TRBJ2-3	once	12	CASSFTGGAQYF	TGTGCCAGCAGTTTTACTGGGGGTGCGCAGTATTTT
TRBV20-1	NA	TRBJ2-1	NA	11	CSASFYNEQFF	TGCAGTGCTAGTTTTTACAATGAGCAGTTCTTC
TRBV2	TRBD2	TRBJ2-2	NA	14	CASRTSGATGELFF	TGTGCCAGCCGGACTAGCGGGGCCACCGGGGAGCTGTTTTTT
TRBV14	NA	TRBJ2-1	NA	16	CASSQDRSTGYNEQFF	TGTGCCAGCAGCCAAGATAGGAGTACAGGGTACAATGAGCAGTTCTTC
TRBV4-1	NA	TRBJ1-5	NA	16	CASSQDSGYSNQPQHF	TGCGCCAGCAGCCAAGATTCGGGATATAGCAATCAGCCCCAGCATTTT
TRBV30	NA	TRBJ2-2	NA	15	CAWSVQGLGTGELFF	TGTGCCTGGAGTGTTCAGGGGCTGGGCACCGGGGAGCTGTTTTTT
TRBV18	NA	TRBJ1-4	once	15	CASSPQGATNEKLFF	TGTGCCAGCTCACCCCAGGGAGCAACTAATGAAAAACTGTTTTTT
TRBV6-5	TRBD1	TRBJ2-7	once	12	CASSRTGDEQYF	TGTGCCAGCAGCCGGACAGGGGATGAGCAGTACTTC